This record looks at one T cell receptor (beta chain) sequence and its context. Its specificity is not known. Autoimmune disease history or systemic immunosuppression meant exclusion. This sample is drawn from a study of OX40 agonist ivuxolimab in advanced cancers. The overall study: Three patients got partial responses; one had hepatocellular carcinoma and two had cutaneous melanoma. Findings and limits, study-wide: Clones of CD4+ and CD8+ blood T cells grew by week 6 at doses of 0.1 to 3.0 mg/kg. Expanded peripheral T-cell antigen specificity went undetermined.

Sequencing was performed with immunoSEQ multiplex PCR; in TCRdb, only in-frame clones are kept and a portion is missing. The sample lists 85,000 to 100,000 clones; about 91% were seen once. The germline V gene encodes CDR1 SEHNR and CDR2 FQNEAQ (reference sequence). Losses at the gene ends were 5 bases for V and 6 bases for J; bases not matched to a gene: 6. There are 16 residues in the CDR3. The sequence derives from an adult with an advanced solid tumor such as melanoma, head and neck, liver or kidney cancer. The specimen was CD4+ or CD8+ T cells sorted from blood, collected in a trial of the OX40 agonist ivuxolimab. The V and J genes are TRBV7-9 and TRBJ1-6; 11 bases fit TRBD1. In DNA, the CDR3 is TGTGCCAGCAGCACCGGGACAGGGGGGCCTAATTCACCCCTCCACTTT. Translating gives CASSTGTGGPNSPLHF.